This T cell receptor beta chain was identified in a study of OX40 agonist ivuxolimab in advanced cancers. Measured with immunoSEQ multiplex PCR; TCRdb has only the in-frame clones, and not every one. The sample has roughly 23,000 clones, over 65% seen once. This CDR3 comprises 14 residues. CDR1 MDHEN and CDR2 SYDVKM come from the germline V gene. The ends were cut back, 7 bases at V and 2 bases at J, with 12 bases in the middle. The sequenced sample was CD4+ or CD8+ T cells sorted from blood, obtained in a trial of the OX40 agonist ivuxolimab. V and J are TRBV28 and TRBJ1-5; D is perhaps TRBD1 (6 bases). This receptor was taken from an adult with an advanced solid tumor such as melanoma, head and neck, liver or kidney cancer. CDR3 residues: CASTEAGGNQPQHF. In nucleotides, the CDR3 is TGTGCCAGCACCGAGGCAGGGGGCAATCAGCCCCAGCATTTT.